Detailed here is one T cell receptor beta chain. Its antigen remains unknown. Indicated time point: baseline, week 1 (first vaccination visit). Treatment given: pre-vaccination baseline after standard-of-care therapy. The study enrolled donors with new WHO grade 3 or 4 IDH1-mutant, ATRX-lost astrocytomas. The data stem from a study of a mutant IDH1 vaccine in newly diagnosed glioma. Study-level information: An approximately 62% male, approximately 38% female split and a mean age of approximately 38 years characterized treated patients. Standard pretreatment was either radiotherapy, temozolomide, or, for most, radiochemotherapy with temozolomide. General study results and limits: Immune responses induced by vaccination arose in 90% to 95% of the patients.

Per the germline V gene, CDR1 is ENHRY and CDR2 is SYGVKD. This CDR3 region has 12 residues. The V and J ends lost 2 bases and 6 bases respectively, with 8 bases between them. TCRdb's table, derived via immunoSEQ multiplex PCR, lists solely in-frame clones and lacks some. Among approximately 70,000 clones, 75% to 85% were seen once, and the ten largest hold around 8.5%. The sequencing used PBMCs, collected from a glioma patient treated with radiotherapy, temozolomide or both. The genes are TRBV10-3 and TRBJ2-7; D gene uncertain. The receptor comes from a man in his fifties with glioma. The CDR3 sequence is CAISENSGEQYF. The CDR3 DNA follows: TGTGCCATCAGTGAGAATTCGGGCGAGCAGTACTTC.